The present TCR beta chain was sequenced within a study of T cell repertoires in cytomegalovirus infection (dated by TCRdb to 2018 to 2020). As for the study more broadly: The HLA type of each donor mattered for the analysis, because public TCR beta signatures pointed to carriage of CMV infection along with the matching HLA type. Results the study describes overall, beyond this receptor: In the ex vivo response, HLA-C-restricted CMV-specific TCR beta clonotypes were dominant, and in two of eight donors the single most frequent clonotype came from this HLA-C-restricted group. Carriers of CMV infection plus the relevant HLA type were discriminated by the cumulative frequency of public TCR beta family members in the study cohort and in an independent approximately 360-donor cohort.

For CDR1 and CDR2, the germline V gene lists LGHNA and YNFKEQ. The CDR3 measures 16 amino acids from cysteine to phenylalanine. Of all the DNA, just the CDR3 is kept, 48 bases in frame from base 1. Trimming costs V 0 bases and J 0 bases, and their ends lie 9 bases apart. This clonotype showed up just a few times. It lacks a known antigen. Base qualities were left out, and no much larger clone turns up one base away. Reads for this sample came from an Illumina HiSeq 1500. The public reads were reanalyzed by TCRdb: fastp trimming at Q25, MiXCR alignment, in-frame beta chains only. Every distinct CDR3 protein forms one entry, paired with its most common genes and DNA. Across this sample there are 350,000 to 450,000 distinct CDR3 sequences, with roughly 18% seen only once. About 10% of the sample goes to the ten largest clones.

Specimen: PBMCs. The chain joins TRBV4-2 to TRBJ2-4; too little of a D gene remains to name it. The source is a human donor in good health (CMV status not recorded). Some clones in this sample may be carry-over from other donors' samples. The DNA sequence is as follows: TGTGCCAGCAGCCAAGAAGGTGGTTTAGCCAAAAACATTCAGTACTTC. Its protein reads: CASSQEGGLAKNIQYF.